The 25 T cell receptor beta chains reported below all come from one sample, sequenced in a study of breast tumors, draining lymph nodes, adjacent tissues. The lymph nodes were axillary draining lymph nodes from breast cancer patients. In TCRdb, the multiplex PCR reads were re-called with MiXCR into one record per CDR3 protein. The sample has 150,000 or so distinct CDR3 sequences, 30% to 35% seen once; the top ten hold around 4%. Sequences were obtained from axillary lymph node tissue. These receptors were obtained from a female donor with breast cancer. Some clones in this sample may be carry-over from other donors' samples.

This clonotype showed up just once. It is likely a read error, because the conserved phenylalanine at the end of the CDR3 is missing. The V and J genes are TRBV9 and TRBJ2-3, with TRBD2 identical over 9 bases. CDR1 and CDR2 from the germline V gene are SGDLS and YYNGEE. The CDR3 is made up of 15 amino acids. CDR3 nucleotide sequence: TGTGCCAGCAGCGTCAGCGGGAGGTTCACAGATACCCAGTATTCT. Its translation: CASSVSGRFTDTQYS.

A note on this clonotype: The conserved phenylalanine or tryptophan normally closing the CDR3 is absent here, so this likely arose from a read error. The chain couples TRBV6-1 to TRBJ2-7; D unresolved. V was clipped by 4 bases and J by 1 base, with 14 bases between them. The germline CDR1 and CDR2 sequences are MNHNS and SASEGT. The CDR3 has 15 amino acids. In nucleotides, the CDR3 is TGTGCCAGCAGTGCGTTCGGAGCCCCGTCCTACGAGCAGTACATC. Encoded protein: CASSAFGAPSYEQYI.

This clonotype came up many times. The V call is TRBV7-2, the J call TRBJ2-7; 8 bases are a match to TRBD2. The V gene end was trimmed by 3 bases and the J gene end by 2 bases; junction bases not matched to a gene: 0. CDR3 length: 13 residues. Looked up from germline, CDR1 is SGHTA and CDR2 is FQGNSA. In DNA, the CDR3 is TGTGCCAGCAGCTTGGGACTAGCCTACGAGCAGTACTTC. Its protein is CASSLGLAYEQYF.

There are many counts of this clonotype. The chain links TRBV20-1 to TRBJ2-7; 8 nucleotides agree with TRBD2. Germline trimming cut 2 bases from V and 0 bases from J; bases unmatched to any gene: 3. There are 14 residues in the CDR3. CDR1 and CDR2 (germline): DFQATT, SNEGSKA (reference sequence). CDR3 residues: CSARLLAVSYEQYF. For the CDR3, the DNA is TGCAGTGCTAGATTACTAGCGGTCTCCTACGAGCAGTACTTC.

A word on this clonotype: This clone may be a read error of a much larger clone one base away. The CDR3 end shows no conserved phenylalanine or tryptophan, and so a read error is likely. The rearrangement links TRBV7-3 to TRBJ2-4, with D perhaps TRBD2 (6 bases). Germline assignment: CDR1 SGHTA and CDR2 FQGTGA. The CDR3 loop spans 13 amino acids. V was clipped by 2 bases and J by 7 bases, with 9 bases between them. The CDR3 bases are TGTGCCAGCAGCTTAGGCAGCGGGAACATTCAGTACTCC. Protein product: CASSLGSGNIQYS.

This clonotype was seen only a few times. The CDR3: CSVVKSSGQTTATEAFF. CDR3 coding DNA: TGCAGCGTTGTTAAGTCTTCGGGACAGACGACGGCCACTGAAGCTTTCTTT. V and J are TRBV29-1 and TRBJ1-1; 7 nucleotides match TRBD1. The CDR3 totals 17 residues. V lost 4 bases and J lost 4; bases outside the gene matches: 18. The germline V gene has CDR1 SQVTM and CDR2 ANQGSEA. Looking up the rest from reference TRBV29-1 and TRBJ1-1 gives the full variable domain: SAVISQKPSRDICQRGTSLTIQCQVDSQVTMMFWYRQQPGQSLTLIATANQGSEATYESGFVIDKFPISRPNLTFSTLTVSNMSPEDSSIYLCSVVKSSGQTTATEAFFGQGTRLTVV.

This clonotype was detected a few times. One end of the junction does not line up with germline, which may come from a read error. The genes are TRBV5-5 and TRBJ2-1; D remains ambiguous. The CDR3 is 12 residues long. CDR1 SGHKS and CDR2 YYEKEE come from the germline V gene (reference sequence). The CDR3 sequence is CASSLSYTEQFF. In DNA, the CDR3 is TGTGCCAGCAGTTTATCCTACACTGAGCAGTTCTTC.

Regarding this clonotype: No DNA is shown, since the ends of the CDR3 on it are uncertain; the CDR3 is the one TCRdb lists. CDR3 protein: CASSVDFGPGRGAEQYF. V usage is TRBV9 and J usage is TRBJ2-7; the DNA was not used to check the table's D call, TRBD1. With termini counted, the CDR3 has 17 amino acids. Germline loops: CDR1 SGDLS, CDR2 YYNGEE.

This clonotype has a handful of counts. Just one base apart from a much larger clone, this may be a read error. The rearrangement links TRBV11-2 to TRBJ2-1, with 9 bases matching TRBD2. CDR1 and CDR2 from the germline V gene are SGHAT and FQNNGV. The CDR3 runs 17 residues. V was pared by 1 base and J by 8 bases, with 12 bases of the junction left unmatched. CDR3 residues: CASSLVAGALRSDEQFF. The CDR3 coding sequence is TGTGCCAGCAGCTTAGTAGCGGGAGCGCTTAGATCCGATGAGCAGTTCTTC.

This clonotype was detected many times. This sequence may be a read error, since a much larger clone differs from it by one base. V and J are TRBV7-6 and TRBJ2-5, with D tentatively TRBD1 (5 bases). CDR3 length: 15 residues. Germline V gene data show CDR1 as SGHVS and CDR2 as FNYEAQ. The CDR3 DNA reads as TGTGCCAGCAGCTTAGGTCTGGCAGGGATAGAGACCCAGCACTTC. It encodes CASSLGLAGIETQHF.

The chain combines TRBV19 with TRBJ1-2, with D perhaps TRBD1 (6 bases). The V end was cut by 7 bases, the J end by 6 bases, with 15 bases between. The length of the CDR3 is 13 residues. The germline V gene encodes CDR1 LNHDA and CDR2 SQIVND (reference sequence). CDR3 region: CASNRVRANGYTF. For the CDR3, the DNA is TGTGCCAGTAACAGGGTGAGGGCGAATGGCTACACCTTC.

As concerns this clonotype: This may arise from a read error, as a much more abundant clone is one base away. The chain combines TRBV12-3 or TRBV12-4 with TRBJ1-2; a weak D match, TRBD1 (5 bases). The CDR3 is 15 residues long. Trimming took 3 bases from V and 8 from J, leaving 19 bases between them. The CDR3 DNA reads TGTGCCAGCAGTTTCGGGGGGTACTCTCGGGACGGCTACACCTTC. Translation: CASSFGGYSRDGYTF.

This clonotype was seen repeatedly, ten times or more. This rearrangement joins TRBV6-1 to TRBJ1-5, with TRBD1 matching 9 bases. Germline V gene sequence: CDR1 MNHNS, CDR2 SASEGT. The CDR3 length is 15 residues. V shed 6 bases and J 2 bases; nucleotides not matched to a gene: 5. The CDR3 loop is CASSTGGLGNQPQHF. The CDR3, as DNA: TGTGCCAGCAGCACAGGGGGCTTGGGCAATCAGCCCCAGCATTTT.

This clonotype was found a few times. The chain links TRBV28 to TRBJ2-5, with D possibly called TRBD1 or TRBD2 (5 bases each). Germline V gene data show CDR1 as MDHEN and CDR2 as SYDVKM. Trimming took off 3 bases at V and 2 bases at J, with 7 bases between the two ends. This CDR3 spans 13 amino acids. The CDR3 DNA is TGTGCCAGCAGTTTTTGGGGGCAAGAGACCCAGTACTTC. Translating gives CASSFWGQETQYF.

This clonotype was recorded at least ten times. V usage is TRBV20-1 and J usage is TRBJ2-7; D possibly corresponds to TRBD2 (6 bases). V dropped 0 bases and J dropped 3 bases, with 24 bases sitting between them. Germline V gives CDR1 DFQATT, CDR2 SNEGSKA (reference sequence). CDR3 size: 18 residues. The CDR3 spells CSARDTRPGTRNYYEQYF. The CDR3 DNA reads as TGCAGTGCTAGAGATACCCGTCCCGGGACTCGGAACTACTACGAGCAGTACTTC.

The chain uses TRBV28 and TRBJ2-7; TRBD1 matches 9 bases. The germline CDR1 and CDR2 sequences are MDHEN and SYDVKM. This CDR3 is built from 16 residues. Trimming took 7 bases from V and 3 from J; bases not matched to a gene: 13. The CDR3, as DNA: TGTGCCAGCAACCCAAGCCCGGGACAGGGATACTACGAGCAGTACTTC. It encodes CASNPSPGQGYYEQYF.

Remarks on this clonotype: This CDR3 fails to terminate in the conserved phenylalanine or tryptophan, so it likely reflects a read error. The chain employs TRBV12-3 or TRBV12-4 and TRBJ2-7, with TRBD2 matching 11 bases. The CDR3 length is 15 residues. The J segment lost 2 bases and the V segment lost 8 bases, leaving 8 bases of the junction unmatched. The CDR3 coding sequence is TGTGCCAGCGGCTCGGGACTAGCGGCCACCTACGAGCAGTACCTC. Protein sequence: CASGSGLAATYEQYL.

This clonotype was recorded a few times. V gene TRBV6-5 combines with J gene TRBJ1-5, with TRBD1 matching over 7 bases. V trimming: 5 bases; J trimming: 7 bases; junction bases outside the gene matches: 11. From germline, CDR1 is MNHEY and CDR2 SVGAGI. This CDR3 is built from 15 residues. In DNA, the CDR3 is TGTGCCAGCAGTCAACCGGACAGGTTAACGCAGCCCCAGCATTTT. It codes for CASSQPDRLTQPQHF.

The V call is TRBV10-1, the J call TRBJ2-3, with a tentative D call TRBD2 (6 bases). The CDR3 is 16 residues long. V was pared by 3 bases and J by 6 bases, with 19 bases between. Germline loops: CDR1 WNHNN, CDR2 SYGVQD (reference sequence). Here the CDR3 DNA reads TGCGCCAGCAGTGATAACCGCGGGGCAGACACCGATACGCAGTATTTT. Protein sequence: CASSDNRGADTDTQYF.

The gene calls are TRBV11-2 and TRBJ2-3; D might be TRBD2 (6 bases). CDR1 SGHAT and CDR2 FQNNGV come from the germline V gene. This CDR3 region has 15 residues. The germline V and J ends were trimmed by 11 bases and 5 bases, with 23 bases remaining between them. This CDR3 reads CARIRVRRRGDTQYF. In nucleotides, the CDR3 is TGTGCCCGCATCCGAGTACGGAGGCGGGGAGATACGCAGTATTTT.

This clonotype was seen only a few times. This rearrangement joins TRBV27 to TRBJ2-3; no firm D call. CDR1 is MNHEY and CDR2 is SMNVEV in the germline V gene (reference sequence). This CDR3 spans 16 amino acids. V gave up 5 bases and J gave up 1 base, with 16 bases separating them. The CDR3 DNA reads TGTGCCAGCAGTCCGATACGACTTACAGGCACAGATACGCAGTATTTT. Translating it yields CASSPIRLTGTDTQYF.

At least ten counts were recorded for this clonotype. This sequence joins TRBV7-9 and TRBJ2-7; a weak D match, TRBD2 (6 bases). V lost 2 bases to trimming and J lost 1 base, with 12 bases between them. Germline CDR1 and CDR2: SEHNR and FQNEAQ (reference sequence). The CDR3 contains 15 residues. The CDR3 sequence: CASSLLSAGSYEQYF. The CDR3 region has the DNA TGTGCCAGCAGCTTACTTTCGGCGGGATCCTACGAGCAGTACTTC.

This clonotype was seen ten or more times. V is TRBV28 and J is TRBJ1-2, with D hard to call. V lost 8 bases and J 3 bases, leaving 10 bases between the germline ends. In germline, CDR1 is MDHEN, CDR2 SYDVKM. The CDR3 extends over 12 amino acids. The DNA for the CDR3 is TGTGCCAGCCGTCCGGACCACTATGGCTACACCTTC. It is translated as CASRPDHYGYTF.

Many counts were recorded for this clonotype. The gene calls are TRBV12-3 or TRBV12-4 and TRBJ2-7; 7 bases map to TRBD2. This CDR3 is 14 amino acids long. V lost 3 bases and J lost 5; bases outside the gene matches: 7. The CDR3 bases are TGTGCCAGCAGTTTTGGGCTAGCGGCGAACGAGCAGTACTTC. It encodes CASSFGLAANEQYF.

The table lists this clonotype with many counts. V is TRBV6-2 or TRBV6-3 and J is TRBJ2-7, with 9 positions matching TRBD2. Germline CDR1 and CDR2: MNHEY and SVGEGT. Germline trimming cut 7 bases from V and 4 bases from J; bases unmatched to any gene: 11. This CDR3 has 15 residues. The CDR3: CASTGFASGVYEQYF. The CDR3 bases are TGTGCCAGCACCGGTTTTGCTAGCGGGGTATACGAGCAGTACTTC.